This T cell receptor beta chain came from a study of T cell repertoires in cytomegalovirus infection. Study summary: HLA-B-restricted CMV epitopes that are well studied, plus recently identified HLA-C-restricted ones, were used by the study.

Germline V gene sequence: CDR1 KGHSH, CDR2 LQKENI. With 6 bases removed from V and 3 bases from J, the gap between germline ends came to 14 bases. The CDR3 is 14 amino acids. In its sample, this clonotype was seen a few times. The antigen remains undetermined. TCRdb reanalysed the reads using MiXCR and keeps one entry per CDR3 protein. The sample holds about 770,000 distinct CDR3 sequences, under 35% seen once. The TCR was taken from a human donor in good health (CMV status not recorded). Some clones in this sample may be carry-over from other donors' samples. Sequencing used cultured CD8+ T cells from PBMCs, obtained from culture after CMV antigen stimulation. The chain couples TRBV18 to TRBJ1-2; tentative D call: TRBD1 (5 bases). CDR3 in DNA: TGTGCCAGCTCGTCCGGGACGGACGACTATGGCTACACCTTC. Translation gives CASSSGTDDYGYTF.